A single sample is the source of the 6 T cell receptor beta chains below, sequenced in a study of control samples from healthy donors and cancer patients. Some clones are missing from TCRdb's copy, which holds only in-frame ones; the method was immunoSEQ multiplex PCR. Among 110,000 to 150,000 clones listed, under 90% were seen once. The specimen was blood. These receptors all stem from a man younger than 45 in good health.

The chain carries TRBV4-2 and TRBJ1-3, with a possible D match to TRBD1 (5 bases). In germline, CDR1 is LGHNA, CDR2 YNFKEQ. This CDR3 comprises 16 residues. Trimming cost V 0 bases and J 8 bases, with 17 bases left between them. CDR3 residues: CASSQEQGSRSDTIYF. DNA of the CDR3: TGTGCCAGCAGCCAAGAGCAGGGAAGCCGGTCGGACACCATATATTTT.

The chain uses TRBV6-5 and TRBJ1-6, with 7 nucleotides matching TRBD1. The CDR3 has 15 residues. Trimming took 9 bases from V and 12 from J; bases not matched to a gene: 17. In germline, CDR1 is MNHEY, CDR2 SVGAGI. The DNA for the CDR3 is TGTGCCAGTGCCCCCAGCCTGTCGGGACAGCTACCCCTCCACTTT. Translated: CASAPSLSGQLPLHF.

The chain joins TRBV19 to TRBJ2-7; 12 nucleotides agree with TRBD2. The CDR3 has 14 amino acids. Germline assignment: CDR1 LNHDA and CDR2 SQIVND (reference sequence). The V segment lost 4 bases and the J segment 3 bases; nucleotides outside the gene matches: 1. CDR3 amino acids: CASSTSGRDYEQYF. The CDR3 DNA is TGTGCCAGTAGTACTAGCGGGAGGGACTACGAGCAGTACTTC.

This clone was observed a handful of times. This rearrangement joins TRBV7-8 to TRBJ2-1, with 7 positions matching TRBD1. Germline V CDR1 and CDR2: SGHVS, FQNEAQ. Unmatched junction bases numbered 10, after V lost 5 bases and J lost 3 bases. The CDR3 loop spans 16 amino acids. The CDR3 region is CASSELQGIYYNEQFF. DNA for the CDR3: TGTGCCAGCAGCGAGTTACAGGGGATTTACTACAATGAGCAGTTCTTC. Filled out from reference TRBV7-8 and TRBJ2-1, the complete variable domain reads GAGVSQSPRYKVAKRGQDVALRCDPISGHVSLFWYQQALGQGPEFLTYFQNEAQLDKSGLPSDRFFAERPEGSVSTLKIQRTQQEDSAVYLCASSELQGIYYNEQFFGPGTRLTVL.

This sequence joins TRBV5-4 and TRBJ2-7; a weak D match, TRBD1 (6 bases). This CDR3 is built from 14 residues. V was pared by 0 bases and J by 2 bases, with 9 bases between. Germline CDR1 SGHNT, CDR2 YYREEE (reference sequence). The CDR3 sequence is CASSLAGQTYEQYF. CDR3 nucleotide sequence: TGTGCCAGCAGCTTGGCCGGACAGACCTACGAGCAGTACTTC.

This clone was recorded once. The CDR3 is CATSRDVSSKETQYF. Here the CDR3 DNA reads TGTGCCACCAGCAGAGATGTTAGTAGTAAAGAGACCCAGTACTTC. The rearrangement joins TRBV15 to TRBJ2-5; no reliable D call. The CDR3 extends over 15 amino acids. V shed 0 bases and J shed 3 bases, with 11 bases lying between them. CDR1 LNHNV and CDR2 YYDKDF come from the germline V gene (reference sequence).